In its sample, the clone carrying this T cell receptor (beta chain) was seen many times. Its antigen is not known. The data originate from a study of CD8 T cells in ankylosing spondylitis. Whole-study results and caveats: A motif in TCR beta, a set of several highly homologous variants, appeared characteristic of ankylosing spondylitis blood. Previous work reported some of these motif variants in the synovial fluid and blood of reactive arthritis. Within matched ankylosing spondylitis synovial fluid, disease-linked clones were reportedly significantly enriched.

Germline CDR1 is MNHEY and CDR2 is SVGEGT. CDR3 length: 11 residues. Deletions cut 3 bases from V and 5 bases from J, with 3 bases between. Quantitative molecular-barcoded 5'-RACE generated the TCR beta libraries. TCRdb redid the calling of the 5' RACE reads with MiXCR, one entry per CDR3 protein. The table records more than 60,000 distinct CDR3 sequences, 6.2% of them present only once. This sequence joins TRBV6-2 or TRBV6-3 and TRBJ2-3; D is unclear. The clonotype comes from a male donor with ankylosing spondylitis. Sequencing input: synovial fluid, either unsorted or a sorted T cell fraction (not recorded which). The CDR3 DNA sequence: TGTGCCAGCAGTTATGAAGATACGCAGTATTTT. This translates into CASSYEDTQYF.